Each of the 28 T cell receptor beta chains below was sequenced from the same sample in a study of PD-1 blockade in classical Hodgkin lymphoma. Every one of the patients relapsed after autologous stem cell transplantation (brentuximab vedotin exposure was variable). Measured with immunoSEQ multiplex PCR; TCRdb has only the in-frame clones, and not every one. The table shows about 21,000 clones, with roughly two thirds occurring only once. The sample consisted of peripheral blood mononuclear cells (PBMCs), taken at baseline. These receptors originate from a human donor with classical Hodgkin lymphoma.

In this sample, this clone turned up a few times. The V call is TRBV15, the J call TRBJ2-5; TRBD1 aligns across 7 bases. The CDR3 contains 16 residues. V shed 0 bases, J shed 5 bases, and the junction held 9 bases outside the gene matches. Germline CDR1 reads LNHNV; CDR2 reads YYDKDF (reference sequence). CDR3 nucleotides: TGTGCCACCAGCAGAGATGAGAGGGGGCTAGGTGAGACCCAGTACTTC. Protein: CATSRDERGLGETQYF.

V usage is TRBV30 and J usage is TRBJ2-5; D is undetermined. Trimming left V 4 bases short and J 0 bases short, with 12 bases between. The CDR3 covers 14 residues. CDR1 is GTSNPN, CDR2 SVGIG, per germline (reference sequence). CDR3 in amino acids: CAWTAVWYQETQYF. CDR3 in DNA: TGTGCCTGGACCGCCGTTTGGTACCAAGAGACCCAGTACTTC. Drawing the rest from reference TRBV30 and TRBJ2-5, the complete variable domain is SQTIHQWPATLVQPVGSPLSLECTVEGTSNPNLYWYRQAAGRGLQLLFYSVGIGQISSEVPQNLSASRPQDRQFILSSKKLLLSDSGFYLCAWTAVWYQETQYFGPGTRLLVL.

The CDR3 nucleotides read TGTGCCAGCAGTTTACCCAGTAGCCTAAACCCCACAGATACGCAGTATTTT. Translated: CASSLPSSLNPTDTQYF. The genes are TRBV28 and TRBJ2-3, with unresolved D. The V gene's germline CDR1 is MDHEN and CDR2 SYDVKM. This CDR3 region has 17 residues. Deletions cut 2 bases from V and 2 bases from J, with 17 bases between.

V is TRBV9 and J is TRBJ1-6; perhaps TRBD1 as D (5 bases). The CDR3 runs to 14 residues. CDR1 and CDR2 (germline): SGDLS, YYNGEE. V was trimmed by 0 bases and J by 10 bases, leaving 11 bases between them. This CDR3 reads CASSVGGERSPLHF. DNA of the CDR3: TGTGCCAGCAGCGTAGGAGGGGAACGGTCACCCCTCCACTTT.

The chain joins TRBV27 to TRBJ1-1; possibly TRBD1 for D (5 bases). The ends were cut back, 5 bases at V and 2 bases at J, with 12 bases in the middle. CDR3 length: 14 amino acids. Germline CDR1 and CDR2: MNHEY and SMNVEV (reference sequence). The CDR3 DNA reads as TGTGCCAGCAGTCCTCCAGGGAAAAACACTGAAGCTTTCTTT. It encodes CASSPPGKNTEAFF.

The J gene is TRBJ2-1, the V gene TRBV5-1; D may be TRBD2 (6 bases). Looked up from germline, CDR1 is SGHRS and CDR2 is YFSETQ. The CDR3 length is 14 residues. V dropped 1 base and J dropped 7 bases, with 12 bases sitting between them. Written as DNA, the CDR3 is TGCGCCAGCAGCTTGACCGGGACTCTGAATGAGCAGTTCTTC. This sequence encodes CASSLTGTLNEQFF.

For this clone: This clone may be a read error of a much larger clone one base away. V gene TRBV4-2 combines with J gene TRBJ2-2, with D uncertain. Trimming removed 3 bases at V and 4 bases at J, with 0 bases between. The germline CDR1 and CDR2 sequences are LGHNA and YNFKEQ. The CDR3 contains 11 residues. The CDR3 reads CASSHTGELFF. DNA for the CDR3: TGTGCCAGCAGCCACACCGGGGAGCTGTTTTTT.

This chain joins TRBV7-6 and TRBJ2-1; D uncertain. The germline CDR1 and CDR2 sequences are SGHVS and FNYEAQ. V was cut by 5 bases and J by 4 bases, with 12 bases left in between. The CDR3 is made up of 14 amino acids. This CDR3 is CASSVLEQYNEQFF. The CDR3 region has the DNA TGTGCCAGCAGCGTTCTAGAACAGTACAATGAGCAGTTCTTC.

This clone is classed as medium-sized (0.01 to 0.1%). The chain is built from TRBV2 and TRBJ2-7; D may be TRBD1 (5 bases). The CDR3 loop spans 12 amino acids. CDR1 SNHLY and CDR2 FYNNEI come from the germline V gene. Trimming shortened V by 7 bases and J by 3 bases, and 10 bases separated the two germline ends. DNA of the CDR3: TGTGCCAGCACCAGGGTAGACTACGAGCAGTACTTC. Protein product: CASTRVDYEQYF.

The chain uses TRBV27 and TRBJ2-7, with D perhaps matching TRBD1 (6 bases). V was trimmed by 6 bases and J by 5 bases, leaving 17 bases between them. Looked up from germline, CDR1 is MNHEY and CDR2 is SMNVEV (reference sequence). The length of the CDR3 is 14 residues. CDR3 DNA: TGTGCCAGCAGCCGCAACGTCAGGGGCAACGAGCAGTACTTC. Translating gives CASSRNVRGNEQYF.

The chain has TRBV7-2 and TRBJ2-2; either TRBD1 or TRBD2 may fit D (5 bases each). V gave up 3 bases and J gave up 12 bases, with 17 bases separating them. The germline CDR1 and CDR2 sequences are SGHTA and FQGNSA. This CDR3 contains 14 residues. The CDR3 DNA follows: TGTGCCAGCAGCTTGGGGGTATGGGAACTAAAGCTGTTTTTT. Encoded protein: CASSLGVWELKLFF. Variable domain in full (rest from reference TRBV7-2 and TRBJ2-2): GAGVSQSPSNKVTEKGKDVELRCDPISGHTALYWYRQSLGQGLEFLIYFQGNSAPDKSGLPSDRFSAERTGGSVSTLTIQRTQQEDSAVYLCASSLGVWELKLFFGEGSRLTVL.

This clone was recorded only once. The rearrangement links TRBV7-6 to TRBJ2-3; 8 bases fit TRBD1. Germline CDR1 reads SGHVS; CDR2 reads FNYEAQ. V lost 5 bases to trimming and J lost 0 bases; unmatched junction nucleotides: 4. The CDR3 runs 15 residues. For the CDR3, the DNA is TGTGCCAGCAGCACCAGGGGGCTAAGCACAGATACGCAGTATTTT. This sequence encodes CASSTRGLSTDTQYF.

The CDR3 sequence: CASSYSATSGRETQYF. CDR3 in DNA: TGTGCCAGCAGTTACTCAGCGACTAGCGGGAGGGAGACCCAGTACTTC. The V gene is TRBV6-5, the J gene TRBJ2-5; 13 positions agree with TRBD2. Germline CDR1 and CDR2: MNHEY and SVGAGI. The CDR3 has 16 residues. Trimming cost V 0 bases and J 5 bases; bases outside gene matches: 3.

The chain recombines TRBV13 with TRBJ1-1; 8 nucleotides align to TRBD1. Germline V gene sequence: CDR1 PRHDT, CDR2 FYEKMQ (reference sequence). There are 16 residues in the CDR3. J gave up 11 bases and V 2 bases, and 16 bases lay outside the gene matches. The CDR3 spells CASSLLQPGGGTVAFF. CDR3 sequence (DNA): TGTGCCAGCAGCTTACTTCAGCCAGGGGGCGGCACGGTTGCTTTCTTT.

The V and J genes are TRBV6-5 and TRBJ2-2; 7 bases align to TRBD1. Germline trimming cut 4 bases from V and 6 bases from J; bases unmatched to any gene: 11. There are 16 residues in the CDR3. Germline V gene lookup returns CDR1 MNHEY and CDR2 SVGAGI. The CDR3 sequence: CASSSGTAGNAGELFF. In nucleotides, the CDR3 is TGTGCCAGCAGTTCCGGGACAGCCGGTAACGCCGGGGAGCTGTTTTTT.

CDR3 in amino acids: CAISEFGPSGMSGNTIYF. The CDR3 coding sequence is TGTGCCATCAGTGAATTCGGCCCTAGTGGGATGTCGGGAAACACCATATATTTT. This chain links TRBV10-3 with TRBJ1-3; D unresolved. V lost 3 bases, J lost 4 bases, and 22 bases lay in between. Germline CDR1 and CDR2: ENHRY and SYGVKD. This CDR3 comprises 18 residues.

V gene TRBV4-1 combines with J gene TRBJ2-7; the match to TRBD2 covers 9 bases. CDR3 length: 17 amino acids. After removal of 1 base from V and 0 bases from J, the junction contained 7 bases not matched to a gene. Per germline, CDR1 MGHRA and CDR2 YSYEKL. For the CDR3, the DNA is TGCGCCAGCAGCCAAGGAATCAGCGGGGGGCGCTCCTACGAGCAGTACTTC. The encoded protein is CASSQGISGGRSYEQYF.

The chain combines TRBV7-6 with TRBJ2-5, with unresolved D. Trimming took off 5 bases at V and 5 bases at J, with 9 bases between the two ends. Germline V gene sequence: CDR1 SGHVS, CDR2 FNYEAQ. The CDR3 extends over 12 amino acids. CDR3: CASSDRRETQYF. The CDR3 DNA reads as TGTGCCAGCAGCGACCGTAGGGAGACCCAGTACTTC.

This clone has only one observation. The V gene is TRBV4-2, the J gene TRBJ2-3; D gene ambiguous. The CDR3 contains 15 residues. From germline, CDR1 is LGHNA and CDR2 YNFKEQ. V was clipped by 5 bases and J by 2 bases, with 14 bases between them. DNA for the CDR3: TGTGCCAGCAGCTTTAAGATCAAAAACACAGATACGCAGTATTTT. Translated, it gives CASSFKIKNTDTQYF.

The sample holds a few counts of this clone. V gene TRBV19 combines with J gene TRBJ2-3; D possibly corresponds to TRBD1 (6 bases). Germline CDR1 reads LNHDA; CDR2 reads SQIVND (reference sequence). The CDR3 consists of 16 residues. Trimming left V 5 bases short and J 2 bases short, with 17 bases between. CDR3 amino acids: CASSEVGQGITDTQYF. In DNA, the CDR3 is TGTGCCAGTAGTGAAGTGGGCCAGGGGATCACAGATACGCAGTATTTT.

The chain recombines TRBV19 with TRBJ2-2; 7 bases agree with TRBD1. In germline, CDR1 is LNHDA, CDR2 SQIVND (reference sequence). V dropped 1 base and J dropped 0; count of bases not matched to a gene: 2. This CDR3 spans 16 amino acids. The CDR3 region has the DNA TGTGCCAGTAGTATAGCGGGGACAGCGAACACCGGGGAGCTGTTTTTT. Translating gives CASSIAGTANTGELFF.

This clone counts as medium-sized. The chain links TRBV5-4 to TRBJ2-3; TRBD1 matches at 8 bases. V shed 4 bases and J 7 bases; nucleotides not matched to a gene: 11. The CDR3 contains 15 residues. Germline CDR1 and CDR2: SGHNT and YYREEE (reference sequence). Written as DNA, the CDR3 is TGTGCCAGCAGCCTGGGACAGGCCTCGGGAAATACGCAGTATTTT. Encoded protein: CASSLGQASGNTQYF.

In its sample, this clone was seen a few times. The rearrangement joins TRBV4-3 to TRBJ1-1, with a possible D match to TRBD1 (5 bases). CDR3 size: 15 residues. Trimming removed 0 bases from V and 4 bases from J, with 12 bases in between. CDR1 and CDR2 from the germline V gene are LGHNA and YSLEER. CDR3 residues: CASSQDRVGTTEAFF. The CDR3 DNA reads TGCGCCAGCAGCCAAGATCGTGTGGGGACCACTGAAGCTTTCTTT.

The J gene is TRBJ1-5, the V gene TRBV9; D ambiguous. The CDR3 has 13 amino acids. The germline CDR1 and CDR2 sequences are SGDLS and YYNGEE. Between the trimmed V and J ends, which lost 0 bases and 3 bases, there was a span of 4 bases. The chain's CDR3 is CASSVDFNQPQHF. The CDR3 DNA reads as TGTGCCAGCAGCGTAGACTTCAATCAGCCCCAGCATTTT.

This sequence joins TRBV5-5 and TRBJ2-3; D is undetermined. Deletions cut 1 base from V and 4 bases from J, with 10 bases between. CDR1 is SGHKS, CDR2 YYEKEE, per germline (reference sequence). CDR3 length: 14 residues. The CDR3 sequence is CASSLPSTPDTQYF. The DNA of the CDR3 is TGTGCCAGCAGCTTGCCTAGTACACCAGATACGCAGTATTTT.

The chain combines TRBV5-4 with TRBJ2-5; weak D call: TRBD2 (6 bases). Germline CDR1 and CDR2: SGHNT and YYREEE (reference sequence). CDR3 length: 18 amino acids. V was shortened by 0 bases and J by 0 bases, with 18 bases between the two germline ends. CDR3 residues: CASSLGGVSGRDQETQYF. CDR3 bases: TGTGCCAGCAGCTTGGGGGGGGTAAGCGGCCGGGACCAAGAGACCCAGTACTTC.

The genes are TRBV30 and TRBJ1-1; D is ambiguous. V was cut by 2 bases and J by 3 bases, with 1 base left in between. This CDR3 spans 10 amino acids. Germline values: CDR1 GTSNPN, CDR2 SVGIG (reference sequence). For the CDR3, the DNA is TGTGCCTGGAGTTACACTGAAGCTTTCTTT. Translated, it gives CAWSYTEAFF.

This clone was counted a single time. This chain links TRBV27 with TRBJ2-3, with 7 bases aligning to TRBD2. V trimming: 2 bases; J trimming: 0 bases; junction bases outside the gene matches: 2. The CDR3 loop spans 15 amino acids. Germline loops: CDR1 MNHEY, CDR2 SMNVEV (reference sequence). The CDR3 loop reads CASSLGGESTDTQYF. Written as DNA, the CDR3 is TGTGCCAGCAGTTTAGGGGGGGAAAGCACAGATACGCAGTATTTT.